The 21 T cell receptor beta chains listed next were all sequenced from one sample in a study of blood T cell repertoires in COVID-19. Some clones are missing from TCRdb's copy, which holds only in-frame ones; the method was immunoSEQ multiplex PCR. The repertoire has 120,000 or so clones, about 83% of them found once; the top ten carry approximately 12%. The sequencing input was peripheral blood. The source of these receptors is a man aged 55-75 years with acute or convalescent COVID-19.

J is TRBJ2-6 and V is TRBV14; a weak D match, TRBD2 (5 bases). This CDR3 contains 16 residues. Germline-derived CDR1 and CDR2 are SGHDN and FVKESK. Trimming left V 4 bases short and J 0 bases short, with 10 bases between. The chain's CDR3 is CASSLLGDSGANVLTF. The CDR3 region has the DNA TGTGCCAGCAGCCTCCTCGGGGACTCTGGGGCCAACGTCCTGACTTTC.

The V call is TRBV29-1, the J call TRBJ2-5; D might be TRBD2 (5 bases). Germline V gene data show CDR1 as SQVTM and CDR2 as ANQGSEA. The CDR3 is 12 residues long. V was pared by 5 bases and J by 4 bases, with 11 bases between. Here the CDR3 reads CSVPGGLETQYF. The DNA for the CDR3 is TGCAGCGTTCCCGGCGGGTTAGAGACCCAGTACTTC.

CDR3 protein: CSAMGQTMNTEAFF. The CDR3 coding sequence is TGCAGCGCCATGGGCCAAACCATGAACACTGAAGCTTTCTTT. The rearrangement links TRBV29-1 to TRBJ1-1; D is unresolved. The length of the CDR3 is 14 residues. The ends were cut back, 7 bases at V and 0 bases at J, with 15 bases in the middle. CDR1 and CDR2 (germline): SQVTM, ANQGSEA.

This clone was seen ten or more times. The chain links TRBV27 to TRBJ1-2, with unresolved D. Trimming shortened V by 5 bases and J by 6 bases, and 10 bases separated the two germline ends. The CDR3 has 12 residues. The germline V gene has CDR1 MNHEY and CDR2 SMNVEV (reference sequence). The CDR3 region is CASSPGANGYTF. The CDR3 DNA is TGTGCCAGCAGTCCGGGTGCGAATGGCTACACCTTC.

V usage is TRBV18 and J usage is TRBJ1-1, with 7 bases identical to TRBD1. There are 14 residues in the CDR3. J gave up 4 bases and V 3 bases, and 5 bases lay outside the gene matches. CDR1 is KGHSH and CDR2 is LQKENI in the germline V gene. CDR3 coding DNA: TGTGCCAGCTCACCCTCAGACAGGGCCACTGAAGCTTTCTTT. This codes for CASSPSDRATEAFF.

J is TRBJ1-6 and V is TRBV7-9, with 8 nucleotides matching TRBD1. This CDR3 comprises 15 residues. V trimming: 1 base; J trimming: 11 bases; junction bases outside the gene matches: 7. CDR1 is SEHNR, CDR2 FQNEAQ, per germline (reference sequence). The CDR3 sequence: CASSLDSGQGTPLHF. The CDR3 bases are TGTGCCAGCAGCTTAGATTCCGGACAGGGAACACCCCTCCACTTT.

V is TRBV5-4 and J is TRBJ2-2, with 10 nucleotides matching TRBD2. Unmatched junction bases numbered 6, after V lost 7 bases and J lost 3 bases. The CDR3 is 15 residues long. Looked up from germline, CDR1 is SGHNT and CDR2 is YYREEE (reference sequence). The CDR3 reads CASRVAGGDTGELFF. CDR3 in DNA: TGTGCCAGCCGAGTAGCGGGAGGAGACACCGGGGAGCTGTTTTTT.

The chain is built from TRBV28 and TRBJ1-6; D may be TRBD1 (6 bases). The CDR3 loop spans 15 amino acids. V gave up 4 bases and J gave up 10 bases, with 17 bases separating them. CDR1 and CDR2 (germline): MDHEN, SYDVKM. CDR3 amino acids: CASSWTEGPSSPLHF. CDR3 DNA sequence: TGTGCCAGCAGTTGGACAGAGGGTCCATCCTCACCCCTCCACTTT.

This rearrangement joins TRBV28 to TRBJ1-6, with 10 bases identical to TRBD1. With 2 bases clipped from V and 11 bases from J, the junction kept 6 bases outside the gene matches. The CDR3 sequence is 15 residues long. Per the germline V gene, CDR1 is MDHEN and CDR2 is SYDVKM. The CDR3 nucleotides are TGTGCCAGCAGTTTAACCGACAGGGGGCTGACACCCCTCCACTTT. It translates to CASSLTDRGLTPLHF. Using reference TRBV28 and TRBJ1-6 for the parts outside the CDR3, the full variable domain is DVKVTQSSRYLVKRTGEKVFLECVQDMDHENMFWYRQDPGLGLRLIYFSYDVKMKEKGDIPEGYSVSREKKERFSLILESASTNQTSMYLCASSLTDRGLTPLHFGNGTRLTVT.

The V call is TRBV4-1, the J call TRBJ2-1, with unresolved D. The CDR3 is 14 residues long. V shed 1 base and J shed 14 bases, with 18 bases lying between them. Germline CDR1 MGHRA, CDR2 YSYEKL. The DNA of the CDR3 is TGCGCCAGCAGCCAAGTCGGAGCCCTCCCCCGGGAGTTCTTC. Its translation is CASSQVGALPREFF.

V and J are TRBV5-4 and TRBJ1-2, with D possibly being TRBD1 (6 bases). Germline assignment: CDR1 SGHNT and CDR2 YYREEE (reference sequence). Between the trimmed V and J ends, which lost 4 bases and 7 bases, there was a span of 17 bases. The CDR3 is 14 amino acids. The CDR3 loop reads CASSARTATSGYTF. Here the CDR3 DNA reads TGTGCCAGCAGCGCCCGGACAGCAACGAGTGGCTACACCTTC.

The chain combines TRBV9 with TRBJ1-4; 8 bases match TRBD1. J lost 8 bases, V lost 3 bases, and 9 bases had no gene match. Germline CDR1 and CDR2: SGDLS and YYNGEE. The CDR3 contains 15 residues. CDR3 coding DNA: TGTGCCAGCAGCGCAATTGGACAGGGTAACGAAAAACTGTTTTTT. Translating gives CASSAIGQGNEKLFF.

The J gene is TRBJ2-7, the V gene TRBV6-5; 11 bases fit TRBD2. Per germline, CDR1 MNHEY and CDR2 SVGAGI. J gave up 4 bases and V 4 bases, and 6 bases lay outside the gene matches. The length of the CDR3 is 15 residues. As DNA, the CDR3 is TGTGCCAGCAGTTCGCCGGGACTAGCGGCGTACGAGCAGTACTTC. It is translated as CASSSPGLAAYEQYF.

The chain is built from TRBV9 and TRBJ2-2, with 12 nucleotides matching TRBD2. Germline V gene data show CDR1 as SGDLS and CDR2 as YYNGEE. This CDR3 contains 15 residues. Losses at the gene ends were 3 bases for V and 6 bases for J; bases not matched to a gene: 3. This chain's CDR3 is CASSASGRAPGELFF. As DNA, the CDR3 is TGTGCCAGCAGCGCTAGCGGGAGGGCCCCCGGGGAGCTGTTTTTT. Together with reference TRBV9 and TRBJ2-2, the CDR3 gives the full variable domain: DSGVTQTPKHLITATGQRVTLRCSPRSGDLSVYWYQQSLDQGLQFLIQYYNGEERAKGNILERFSAQQFPDLHSELNLSSLELGDSALYFCASSASGRAPGELFFGEGSRLTVL.

This clone was picked up a small number of times. The gene calls are TRBV10-3 and TRBJ1-1, with D possibly being TRBD1 (6 bases). V lost 4 bases to trimming and J lost 6 bases, with 12 bases between them. This CDR3 is 13 amino acids long. The germline gives CDR1 ENHRY, CDR2 SYGVKD. The CDR3, as DNA: TGTGCCATCAGTGCTGGGCAGGGGCCTGAAGCTTTCTTT. Amino acids: CAISAGQGPEAFF.

V and J are TRBV4-2 and TRBJ2-1; 9 nucleotides match TRBD2. From germline, CDR1 is LGHNA and CDR2 YNFKEQ. The CDR3 is 18 residues long. V lost 3 bases to trimming and J lost 0 bases; unmatched junction nucleotides: 9. The CDR3: CASSQGISGRSSYNEQFF. CDR3 bases: TGTGCCAGCAGCCAGGGGATCAGCGGGAGGAGCTCCTACAATGAGCAGTTCTTC.

J is TRBJ2-1 and V is TRBV5-1, with 10 nucleotides matching TRBD2. The J segment lost 10 bases and the V segment lost 2 bases, leaving 9 bases of the junction unmatched. The CDR3 contains 15 residues. Germline CDR1 reads SGHRS; CDR2 reads YFSETQ. DNA for the CDR3: TGCGCCAGCAGCTTAAGCGGGAGGGCCTTTGGGGAGCAGTTCTTC. It encodes CASSLSGRAFGEQFF.

V and J are TRBV24-1 and TRBJ1-1, with D uncertain. CDR1 is KGHDR, CDR2 SFDVKD, per germline. CDR3 length equals 14 residues. V lost 2 bases and J 4 bases, leaving 10 bases between the germline ends. CDR3 nucleotides: TGTGCCACCAGTGATTCCGCGGGGAGCACTGAAGCTTTCTTT. Translation gives CATSDSAGSTEAFF.

The rearrangement uses TRBV5-1 and TRBJ1-4, with a weak D call TRBD1 (6 bases). The CDR3 sequence is 14 residues long. V was trimmed by 1 base and J by 8 bases, leaving 12 bases between them. Germline assignment: CDR1 SGHRS and CDR2 YFSETQ. The CDR3 nucleotides are TGCGCCAGCAGCTTGTCTCAGGGGAAGGAAAAACTGTTTTTT. Protein product: CASSLSQGKEKLFF. The full variable domain, rest sourced from reference TRBV5-1 and TRBJ1-4, is KAGVTQTPRYLIKTRGQQVTLSCSPISGHRSVSWYQQTPGQGLQFLFEYFSETQRNKGNFPGRFSGRQFSNSRSEMNVSTLELGDSALYLCASSLSQGKEKLFFGSGTQLSVL.

This clone was observed once. The gene calls are TRBV5-1 and TRBJ1-1, with D possibly matching TRBD1 (5 bases). CDR3 length: 14 amino acids. Trimming shortened V by 4 bases and J by 3 bases, and 13 bases separated the two germline ends. Germline values: CDR1 SGHRS, CDR2 YFSETQ. CDR3 DNA sequence: TGCGCCAGCAGCCTTCAGGGCTATTACACTGAAGCTTTCTTT. Protein sequence: CASSLQGYYTEAFF.

The V and J genes are TRBV29-1 and TRBJ2-4, with a weak D call TRBD1 (5 bases). V was trimmed by 5 bases and J by 0 bases, leaving 11 bases between them. Germline values: CDR1 SQVTM, CDR2 ANQGSEA. The CDR3 runs to 14 residues. The CDR3, as DNA: TGCAGCGTTAGGGGCAGACTAGCCAAAAACATTCAGTACTTC. Translation: CSVRGRLAKNIQYF.